This T cell receptor beta chain was found in a study of T cells in women clearing cervical HPV infection. General study points: Repertoire richness, not evenness, was significantly elevated in CIN3+ cases versus controls.

Details on this clone: Its specificity is not known. The read stops 3 residues short of the end of the CDR3; the missing end is completed from the germline J gene.

Produced via immunoSEQ multiplex PCR; TCRdb's table is partial and in-frame only. Its clone listing holds 25,000 to 35,000 clones. Germline trimming cut 4 bases from V and 6 bases from J; bases unmatched to any gene: 5. CDR1 is SNHLY and CDR2 is FYNNEI in the germline V gene. The CDR3 extends over 14 amino acids. J is TRBJ1-2 and V is TRBV2; 10 bases are shared with TRBD1. Sample: blood buffy coat. This receptor was obtained from a woman aged 18-70 years with a cervical HPV16 infection that either progressed to CIN3+ or cleared (not recorded which). This CDR3 reads CASSVGQGEDGYTF. CDR3 bases read: TGTGCCAGCAGTGTAGGACAGGGGGAAGATGGC.